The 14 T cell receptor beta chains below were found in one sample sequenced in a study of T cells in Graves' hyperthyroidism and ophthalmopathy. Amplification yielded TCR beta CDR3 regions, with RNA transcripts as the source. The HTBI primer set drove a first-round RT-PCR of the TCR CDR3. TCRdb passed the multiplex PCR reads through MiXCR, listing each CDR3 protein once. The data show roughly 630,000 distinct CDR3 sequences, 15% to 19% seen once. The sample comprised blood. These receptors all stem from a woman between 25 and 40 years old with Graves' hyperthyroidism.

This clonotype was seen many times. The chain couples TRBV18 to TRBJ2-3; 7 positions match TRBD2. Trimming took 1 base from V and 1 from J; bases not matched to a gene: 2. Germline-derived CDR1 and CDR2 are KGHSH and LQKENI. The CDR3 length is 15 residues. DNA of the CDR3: TGTGCCAGCTCACCACAAACTAGCGGCACAGATACGCAGTATTTT. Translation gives CASSPQTSGTDTQYF.

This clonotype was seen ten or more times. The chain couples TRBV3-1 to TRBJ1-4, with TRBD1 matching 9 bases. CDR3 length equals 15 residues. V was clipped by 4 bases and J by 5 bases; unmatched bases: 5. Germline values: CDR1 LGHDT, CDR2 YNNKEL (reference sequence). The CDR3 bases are TGTGCCAGCAGCCTAATCGGGACAGGGAATGAAAAACTGTTTTTT. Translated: CASSLIGTGNEKLFF.

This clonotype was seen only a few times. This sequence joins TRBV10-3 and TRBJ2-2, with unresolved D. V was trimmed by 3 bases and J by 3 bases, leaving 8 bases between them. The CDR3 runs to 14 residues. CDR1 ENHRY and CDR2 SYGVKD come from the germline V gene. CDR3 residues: CAISEGHYTGELFF. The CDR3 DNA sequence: TGTGCCATCAGTGAAGGGCACTACACCGGGGAGCTGTTTTTT.

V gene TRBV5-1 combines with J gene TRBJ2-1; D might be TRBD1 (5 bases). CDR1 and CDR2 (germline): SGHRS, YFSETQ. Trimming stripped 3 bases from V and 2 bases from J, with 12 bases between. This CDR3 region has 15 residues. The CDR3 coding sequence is TGCGCCAGCAGCTACTTAGGGGCCCCCTACAATGAGCAGTTCTTC. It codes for CASSYLGAPYNEQFF. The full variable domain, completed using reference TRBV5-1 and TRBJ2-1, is KAGVTQTPRYLIKTRGQQVTLSCSPISGHRSVSWYQQTPGQGLQFLFEYFSETQRNKGNFPGRFSGRQFSNSRSEMNVSTLELGDSALYLCASSYLGAPYNEQFFGPGTRLTVL.

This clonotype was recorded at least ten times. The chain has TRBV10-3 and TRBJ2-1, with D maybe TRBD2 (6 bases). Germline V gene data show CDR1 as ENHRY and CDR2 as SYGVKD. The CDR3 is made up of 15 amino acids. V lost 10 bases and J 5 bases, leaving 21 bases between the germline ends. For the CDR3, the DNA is TGTGCCACAGGGACGGCGGGGTGGTCCGACAATGAGCAGTTCTTC. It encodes CATGTAGWSDNEQFF.

The CDR3 loop reads CASSYVGRRGPEQYF. The CDR3 DNA is TGTGCCAGCAGTTATGTCGGGCGTCGGGGTCCCGAGCAGTACTTC. The chain is built from TRBV6-1 and TRBJ2-7, with TRBD2 as a possible D gene (5 bases). The CDR3 has 15 amino acids. V gave up 5 bases and J gave up 6 bases, with 20 bases separating them. In germline, CDR1 is MNHNS, CDR2 SASEGT.

The CDR3 bases are TGTGCCAGCAGACCCTCGGGACAGGGTACCTACGAGCAGTACTTC. This translates into CASRPSGQGTYEQYF. The gene calls are TRBV14 and TRBJ2-7; TRBD1 matches 9 bases. The CDR3 length is 15 residues. Germline V gene lookup returns CDR1 SGHDN and CDR2 FVKESK. V shed 6 bases, J shed 2 bases, and the junction held 8 bases outside the gene matches. Full variable domain (remainder filled in from reference TRBV14 and TRBJ2-7): EAGVTQFPSHSVIEKGQTVTLRCDPISGHDNLYWYRRVMGKEIKFLLHFVKESKQDESGMPNNRFLAERTGGTYSTLKVQPAELEDSGVYFCASRPSGQGTYEQYFGPGTRLTVT.

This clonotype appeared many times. Here the CDR3 reads CASRRWGYTF. The CDR3 DNA reads TGTGCCAGCAGGAGGTGGGGCTACACCTTC. The chain couples TRBV28 to TRBJ1-2; D unclear. CDR1 and CDR2 (germline): MDHEN, SYDVKM. The CDR3 is 10 residues long. V was clipped by 6 bases and J by 8 bases, with 7 bases between them.

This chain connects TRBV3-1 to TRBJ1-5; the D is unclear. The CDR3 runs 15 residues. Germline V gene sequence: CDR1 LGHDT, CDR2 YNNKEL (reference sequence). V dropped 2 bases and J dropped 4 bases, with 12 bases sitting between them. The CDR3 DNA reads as TGTGCCAGCAGCCAATATAACGGACCAAATCAGCCCCAGCATTTT. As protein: CASSQYNGPNQPQHF.

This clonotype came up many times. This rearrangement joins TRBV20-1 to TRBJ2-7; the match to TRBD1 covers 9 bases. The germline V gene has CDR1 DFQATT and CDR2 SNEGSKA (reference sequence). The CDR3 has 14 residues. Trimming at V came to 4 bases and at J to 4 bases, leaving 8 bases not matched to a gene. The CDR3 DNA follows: TGCAGTGCTACCATAAGACAGGGGGGATACGAGCAGTACTTC. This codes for CSATIRQGGYEQYF.

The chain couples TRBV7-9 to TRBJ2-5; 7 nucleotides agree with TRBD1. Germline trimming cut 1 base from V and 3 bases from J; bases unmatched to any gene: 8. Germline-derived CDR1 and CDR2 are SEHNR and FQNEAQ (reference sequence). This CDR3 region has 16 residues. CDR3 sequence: CASSLVYGGQKETQYF. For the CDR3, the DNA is TGTGCCAGCAGCTTAGTATATGGGGGACAGAAAGAGACCCAGTACTTC.

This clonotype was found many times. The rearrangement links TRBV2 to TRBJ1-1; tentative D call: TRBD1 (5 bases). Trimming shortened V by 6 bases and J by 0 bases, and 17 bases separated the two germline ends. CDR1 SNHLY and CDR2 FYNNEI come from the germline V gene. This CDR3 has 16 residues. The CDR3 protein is CASSTGQRLMNTEAFF. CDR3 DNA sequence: TGTGCCAGCAGCACAGGTCAGAGATTGATGAACACTGAAGCTTTCTTT.

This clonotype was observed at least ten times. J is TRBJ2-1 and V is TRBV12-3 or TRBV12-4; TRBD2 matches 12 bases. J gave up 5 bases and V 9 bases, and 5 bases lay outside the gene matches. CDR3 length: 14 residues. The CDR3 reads CASTRLAGDNEQFF. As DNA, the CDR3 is TGTGCCAGTACCCGACTAGCGGGAGACAATGAGCAGTTCTTC.

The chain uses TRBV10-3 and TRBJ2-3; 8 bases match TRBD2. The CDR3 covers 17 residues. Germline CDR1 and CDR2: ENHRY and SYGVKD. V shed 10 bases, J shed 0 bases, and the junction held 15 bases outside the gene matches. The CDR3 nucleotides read TGTGCCACCACCAGTTTCAGCGGGAGAGGTAGCACAGATACGCAGTATTTT. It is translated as CATTSFSGRGSTDTQYF.